The clone carrying this T cell receptor beta chain came up a few times. Its antigen is not identified. The CDR3 has 13 residues. Germline V lookup: CDR1 MNHEY, CDR2 SMNVEV (reference sequence). The V gene lost 8 bases and the J gene lost 7 bases, with 18 bases spanning the gap. The sample originates from a study of T cells in localized non-small cell lung cancer. Study conclusions and caveats: Because researchers sequenced only one region of the tumor, heterogeneity is still possible. Median around 54 top-100 tumor clones were shared with paired adjacent lung.

Profiling relied on immunoSEQ multiplex PCR, and the TCRdb table lists in-frame clones only, not all of them. The sample carries some 2,600 clones, about 20% recorded once. This chain joins TRBV27 and TRBJ2-7; perhaps D is TRBD1 or TRBD2 (5 bases each). The TCR originated in a woman between 40 and 69 years old with stage I lung adenocarcinoma. Sequences were derived from lung tumor tissue, sampled before any cancer treatment. CDR3 amino acids: CASLTREPDEQYF. In DNA, the CDR3 is TGTGCCAGCCTGACCAGGGAGCCGGATGAGCAGTACTTC.